These T cell receptor beta chains were read from a single sample in a study of control samples from healthy donors and cancer patients. Profiled with immunoSEQ multiplex PCR; TCRdb holds only in-frame clones, not every one. The table records about 120,000 clones, approximately 88% of them present only once. Sequences were obtained from blood. The receptors shown here come from a man between 40 and 49 years old in good health. Each CDR3 is given without its conserved first and last residue. The D gene is left open where the match is weak.

CDR3 length: 13; D gene: TRBD1; V gene: TRBV12-5; CDR3 protein: ASGSGGSSGNTIY
CDR3 length: 13; D gene: .; V gene: TRBV11-3; CDR3 protein: ASSLQGPGTNEQF
CDR3 length: 13; D gene: TRBD1; V gene: TRBV10-1; CDR3 protein: ASSDAGGNTGELF
CDR3 length: 12; D gene: .; V gene: TRBV5-1; CDR3 protein: ASSLEPSTYEQF
CDR3 length: 14; D gene: .; V gene: TRBV10-3; CDR3 protein: AISESGSKSTGELF
CDR3 length: 10; D gene: .; V gene: TRBV7-9; CDR3 protein: ASSLGGSPQH
CDR3 length: 12; D gene: TRBD1; V gene: TRBV16; CDR3 protein: ASSRGLTNEKLF
CDR3 length: 12; D gene: .; V gene: TRBV10-3; CDR3 protein: AISELGAGNTIY
CDR3 length: 12; D gene: TRBD1; V gene: TRBV18; CDR3 protein: ASSPGTGNTEAF
CDR3 length: 15; D gene: TRBD2; V gene: TRBV5-6; CDR3 protein: ASSLERGVEVTGELF
CDR3 length: 14; D gene: TRBD2; V gene: TRBV7-9; CDR3 protein: ASSLTSGGNTGELF
CDR3 length: 13; D gene: .; V gene: TRBV4-3; CDR3 protein: ASSQDRTGRYEQY
CDR3 length: 15; D gene: TRBD1; V gene: TRBV11-3; CDR3 protein: ASSPRWTGRGNYGYT
CDR3 length: 11; D gene: TRBD1; V gene: TRBV6-5; CDR3 protein: ASTGTGINEQY
CDR3 length: 13; D gene: .; V gene: TRBV4-3; CDR3 protein: ASSQDHSNNSPLH
CDR3 length: 13; D gene: .; V gene: TRBV28; CDR3 protein: ASSLGVLDTGELF
CDR3 length: 14; D gene: .; V gene: TRBV3-1/TRBV3-2; CDR3 protein: ASSQDSGLFNYGYT
CDR3 length: 13; D gene: .; V gene: TRBV4-3; CDR3 protein: ASSQDRISGNTIY
CDR3 length: 14; D gene: .; V gene: TRBV12-5; CDR3 protein: ASGLGHRTVSDGYT
CDR3 length: 13; D gene: TRBD1; V gene: TRBV5-6; CDR3 protein: ASSARTGGVYEQY
CDR3 length: 12; D gene: .; V gene: TRBV18; CDR3 protein: ASSARDSGNTIY
CDR3 length: 12; D gene: TRBD1; V gene: TRBV2; CDR3 protein: ASRTQGGNTEAF
CDR3 length: 11; D gene: .; V gene: TRBV12-3/TRBV12-4; CDR3 protein: ASSLGPNYGYT
CDR3 length: 11; D gene: .; V gene: TRBV29-1; CDR3 protein: SVKTGVDQPQH
CDR3 length: 11; D gene: .; V gene: TRBV14; CDR3 protein: ASSPPISYEQY
CDR3 length: 11; D gene: .; V gene: TRBV10-3; CDR3 protein: AIRGWGHYGYT
CDR3 length: 13; D gene: .; V gene: TRBV5-1; CDR3 protein: ASSLGGSGNEKLF
CDR3 length: 12; D gene: .; V gene: TRBV7-9; CDR3 protein: ASSLEDANNEQF
CDR3 length: 12; D gene: .; V gene: TRBV7-8; CDR3 protein: ASSLVAGSYGYT
CDR3 length: 13; D gene: .; V gene: TRBV14; CDR3 protein: ASSQVGGGRGEQY
CDR3 length: 11; D gene: TRBD1; V gene: TRBV6-5; CDR3 protein: ASRLTGAPGYT
CDR3 length: 12; D gene: TRBD1; V gene: TRBV6-6; CDR3 protein: ASRRETGNYGYT
CDR3 length: 13; D gene: TRBD1; V gene: TRBV11-3; CDR3 protein: ASSSAGGVDGELF
CDR3 length: 13; D gene: TRBD1; V gene: TRBV15; CDR3 protein: ATSTSGTGVDEQY
CDR3 length: 12; D gene: .; V gene: TRBV9; CDR3 protein: ASSVVGGRSEQY
CDR3 length: 13; D gene: TRBD2; V gene: TRBV18; CDR3 protein: ASSSSGGETYEQY
CDR3 length: 13; D gene: .; V gene: TRBV4-1; CDR3 protein: ASSHFKGASAGYT
CDR3 length: 9; D gene: .; V gene: TRBV20-1; CDR3 protein: SAPDTDTQY
CDR3 length: 11; D gene: .; V gene: TRBV30; CDR3 protein: ALGAGLIYEQY
CDR3 length: 13; D gene: TRBD2; V gene: TRBV9; CDR3 protein: ASSVGGGVYETQY
CDR3 length: 13; D gene: .; V gene: TRBV7-3; CDR3 protein: ASSLSPRNNSPLH
CDR3 length: 12; D gene: TRBD1; V gene: TRBV10-3; CDR3 protein: AIRGQGPSYEQY
CDR3 length: 13; D gene: TRBD2; V gene: TRBV2; CDR3 protein: ADGGVAGTNNEQF
CDR3 length: 13; D gene: .; V gene: TRBV19; CDR3 protein: ATRAGALGNYGYT
CDR3 length: 14; D gene: TRBD2; V gene: TRBV27; CDR3 protein: ASSFRAGHSSYEQY
CDR3 length: 11; D gene: .; V gene: TRBV25-1; CDR3 protein: ASTGSHTGELF